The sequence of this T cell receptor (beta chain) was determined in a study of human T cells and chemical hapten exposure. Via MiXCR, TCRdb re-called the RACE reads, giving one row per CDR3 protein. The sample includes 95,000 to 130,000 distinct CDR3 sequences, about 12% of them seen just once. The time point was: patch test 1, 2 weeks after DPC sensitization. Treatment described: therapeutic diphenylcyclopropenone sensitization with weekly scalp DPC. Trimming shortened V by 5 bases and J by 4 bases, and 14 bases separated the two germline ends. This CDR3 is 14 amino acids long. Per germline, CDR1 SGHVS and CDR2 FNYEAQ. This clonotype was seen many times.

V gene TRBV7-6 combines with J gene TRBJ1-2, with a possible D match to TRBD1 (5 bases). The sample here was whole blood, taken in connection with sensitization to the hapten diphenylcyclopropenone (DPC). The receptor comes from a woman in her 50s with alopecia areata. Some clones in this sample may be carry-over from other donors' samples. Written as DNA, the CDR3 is TGTGCCAGCAGCCCACGGGGGTCGGCCTATGGCTACACCTTC. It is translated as CASSPRGSAYGYTF.